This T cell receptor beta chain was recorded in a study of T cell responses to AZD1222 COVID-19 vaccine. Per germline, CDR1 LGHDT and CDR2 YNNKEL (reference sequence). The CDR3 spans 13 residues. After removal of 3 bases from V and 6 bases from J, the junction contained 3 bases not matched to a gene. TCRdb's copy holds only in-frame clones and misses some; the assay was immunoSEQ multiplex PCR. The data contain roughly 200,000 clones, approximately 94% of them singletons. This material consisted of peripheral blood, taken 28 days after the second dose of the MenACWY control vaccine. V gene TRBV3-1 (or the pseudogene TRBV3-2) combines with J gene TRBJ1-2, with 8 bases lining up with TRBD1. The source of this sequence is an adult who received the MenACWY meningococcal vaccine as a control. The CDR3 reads CASSQNRGNGYTF. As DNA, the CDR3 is TGTGCCAGCAGCCAGAACAGGGGGAATGGCTACACCTTC.